This T cell receptor beta chain was recovered during a study of blood T cell repertoires in COVID-19. Study as a whole: The United States, Italy and Spain were the sources of the acute and convalescent COVID-19 samples.

CDR1 MDHEN and CDR2 SYDVKM come from the germline V gene. V shed 6 bases and J 2 bases; nucleotides not matched to a gene: 7. The CDR3 length is 15 residues. TCRdb's copy holds only in-frame clones and misses some; the assay was immunoSEQ multiplex PCR. Here the sample spans roughly 200,000 clones, around nine tenths being singletons. The TCR originated in a man aged 40-49 years with active or convalescent COVID-19. The rearrangement uses TRBV28 and TRBJ1-1; 9 nucleotides match TRBD1. The sequenced material came from peripheral blood. CDR3 protein: CASRIGTGSNTEAFF. In DNA, the CDR3 is TGTGCCAGCAGGATTGGGACAGGGAGTAACACTGAAGCTTTCTTT.